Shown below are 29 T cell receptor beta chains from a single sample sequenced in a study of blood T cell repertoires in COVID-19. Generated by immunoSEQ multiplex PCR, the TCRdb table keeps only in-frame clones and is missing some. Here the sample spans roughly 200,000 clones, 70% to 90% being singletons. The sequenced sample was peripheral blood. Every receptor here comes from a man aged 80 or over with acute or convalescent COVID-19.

The CDR3 protein is CASSYRLAGAPGEQFF. CDR3 DNA sequence: TGTGCCAGCAGTTACCGACTAGCGGGAGCACCCGGGGAGCAGTTCTTC. This chain joins TRBV6-5 and TRBJ2-1, with 12 bases matching TRBD2. J was trimmed by 10 bases and V by 2 bases; bases with no gene match: 9. The CDR3 is made up of 16 amino acids. The germline CDR1 and CDR2 sequences are MNHEY and SVGAGI.

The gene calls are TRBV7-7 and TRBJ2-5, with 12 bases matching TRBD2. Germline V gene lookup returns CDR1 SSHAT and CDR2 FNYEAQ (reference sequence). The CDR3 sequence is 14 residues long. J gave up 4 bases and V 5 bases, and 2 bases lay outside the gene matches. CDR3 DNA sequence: TGTGCCAGCAGCCCTAGCGGGAGGGCAGAGACCCAGTACTTC. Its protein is CASSPSGRAETQYF. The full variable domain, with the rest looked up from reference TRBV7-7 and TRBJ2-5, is GAGVSQSPRYKVTKRGQDVTLRCDPISSHATLYWYQQALGQGPEFLTYFNYEAQPDKSGLPSDRFSAERPEGSISTLTIQRTEQRDSAMYRCASSPSGRAETQYFGPGTRLLVL.

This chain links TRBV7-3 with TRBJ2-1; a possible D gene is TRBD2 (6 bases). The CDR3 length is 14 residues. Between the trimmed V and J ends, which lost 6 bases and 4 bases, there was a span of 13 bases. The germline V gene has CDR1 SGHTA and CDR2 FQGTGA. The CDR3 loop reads CASSLGGGYNEQFF. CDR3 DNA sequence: TGTGCCAGCAGTTTGGGTGGGGGGTACAATGAGCAGTTCTTC.

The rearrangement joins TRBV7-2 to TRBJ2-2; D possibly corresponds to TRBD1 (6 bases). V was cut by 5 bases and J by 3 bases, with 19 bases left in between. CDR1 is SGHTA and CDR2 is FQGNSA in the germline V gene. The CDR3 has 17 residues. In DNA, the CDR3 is TGTGCCAGCAGCCATCACTGGGCAGGGGCGGACACCGGGGAGCTGTTTTTT. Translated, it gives CASSHHWAGADTGELFF. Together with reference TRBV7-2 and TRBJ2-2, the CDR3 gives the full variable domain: GAGVSQSPSNKVTEKGKDVELRCDPISGHTALYWYRQSLGQGLEFLIYFQGNSAPDKSGLPSDRFSAERTGGSVSTLTIQRTQQEDSAVYLCASSHHWAGADTGELFFGEGSRLTVL.

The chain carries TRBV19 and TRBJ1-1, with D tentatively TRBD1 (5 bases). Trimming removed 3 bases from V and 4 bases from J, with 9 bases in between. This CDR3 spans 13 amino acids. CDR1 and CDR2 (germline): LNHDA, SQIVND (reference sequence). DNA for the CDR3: TGTGCCAGTAGTATGGGGCAGCTCACTGAAGCTTTCTTT. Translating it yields CASSMGQLTEAFF. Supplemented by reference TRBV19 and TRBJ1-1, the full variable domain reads DGGITQSPKYLFRKEGQNVTLSCEQNLNHDAMYWYRQDPGQGLRLIYYSQIVNDFQKGDIAEGYSVSREKKESFPLTVTSAQKNPTAFYLCASSMGQLTEAFFGQGTRLTVV.

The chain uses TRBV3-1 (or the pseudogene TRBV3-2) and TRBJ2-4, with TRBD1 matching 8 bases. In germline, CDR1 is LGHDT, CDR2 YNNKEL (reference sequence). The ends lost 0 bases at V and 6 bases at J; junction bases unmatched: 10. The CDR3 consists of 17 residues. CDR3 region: CASSQDSGQGGGNIQYF. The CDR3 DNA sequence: TGTGCCAGCAGCCAAGATTCCGGACAGGGAGGAGGAAACATTCAGTACTTC.

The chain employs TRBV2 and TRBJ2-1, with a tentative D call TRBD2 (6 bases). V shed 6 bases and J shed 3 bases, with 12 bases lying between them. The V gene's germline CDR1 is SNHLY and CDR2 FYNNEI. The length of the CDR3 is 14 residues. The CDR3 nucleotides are TGTGCCAGCAGAGACCGGGAGCGCTACAATGAGCAGTTCTTC. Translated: CASRDRERYNEQFF.

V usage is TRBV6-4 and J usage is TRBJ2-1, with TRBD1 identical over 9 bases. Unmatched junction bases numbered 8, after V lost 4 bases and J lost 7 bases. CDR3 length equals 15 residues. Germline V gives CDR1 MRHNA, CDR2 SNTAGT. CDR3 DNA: TGTGCCAGCAGTGCCGCCGGGACAGGGATGAATGAGCAGTTCTTC. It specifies CASSAAGTGMNEQFF.

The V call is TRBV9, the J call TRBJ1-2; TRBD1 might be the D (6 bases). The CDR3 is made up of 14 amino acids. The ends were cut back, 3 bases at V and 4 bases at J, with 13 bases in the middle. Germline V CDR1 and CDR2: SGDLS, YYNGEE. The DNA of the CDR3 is TGTGCCAGCAGCGATTACAGGGTCGGCTATGGCTACACCTTC. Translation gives CASSDYRVGYGYTF. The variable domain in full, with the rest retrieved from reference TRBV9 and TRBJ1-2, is DSGVTQTPKHLITATGQRVTLRCSPRSGDLSVYWYQQSLDQGLQFLIQYYNGEERAKGNILERFSAQQFPDLHSELNLSSLELGDSALYFCASSDYRVGYGYTFGSGTRLTVV.

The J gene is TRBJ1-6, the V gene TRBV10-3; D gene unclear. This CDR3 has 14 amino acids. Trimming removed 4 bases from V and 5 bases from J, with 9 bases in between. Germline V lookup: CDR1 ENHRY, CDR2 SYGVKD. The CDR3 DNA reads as TGTGCCATCAGTGTTGGCAGTGATAATTCACCCCTCCACTTT. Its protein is CAISVGSDNSPLHF.

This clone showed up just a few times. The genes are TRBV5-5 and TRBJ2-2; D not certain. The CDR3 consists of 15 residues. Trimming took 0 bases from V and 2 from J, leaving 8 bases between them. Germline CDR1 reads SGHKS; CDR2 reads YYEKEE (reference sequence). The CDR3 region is CASSLVLANTGELFF. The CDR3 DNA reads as TGTGCCAGCAGCTTGGTTTTGGCCAACACCGGGGAGCTGTTTTTT.

CDR3 protein: CASSFAGSGTRTDTQYF. The CDR3 nucleotides are TGCGCCAGCAGCTTTGCGGGGAGCGGGACACGCACAGATACGCAGTATTTT. The chain couples TRBV5-1 to TRBJ2-3; possibly TRBD2 for D (7 bases). Germline V gene data show CDR1 as SGHRS and CDR2 as YFSETQ. The CDR3 spans 17 residues. With 2 bases removed from V and 1 base from J, the gap between germline ends came to 17 bases.

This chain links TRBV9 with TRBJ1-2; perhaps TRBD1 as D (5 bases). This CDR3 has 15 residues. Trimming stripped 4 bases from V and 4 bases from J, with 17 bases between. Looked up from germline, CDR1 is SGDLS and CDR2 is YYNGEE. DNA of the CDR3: TGTGCCAGCAGCCCTCAACAGGCATCTCGCTATGGCTACACCTTC. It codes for CASSPQQASRYGYTF.

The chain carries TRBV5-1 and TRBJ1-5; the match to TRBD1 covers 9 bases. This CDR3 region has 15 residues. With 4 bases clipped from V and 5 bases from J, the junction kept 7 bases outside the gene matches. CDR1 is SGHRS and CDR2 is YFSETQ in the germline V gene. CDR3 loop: CASSTGTGPDQPQHF. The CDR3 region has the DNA TGCGCCAGCAGCACCGGGACAGGGCCTGATCAGCCCCAGCATTTT. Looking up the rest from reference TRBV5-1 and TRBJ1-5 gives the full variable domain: KAGVTQTPRYLIKTRGQQVTLSCSPISGHRSVSWYQQTPGQGLQFLFEYFSETQRNKGNFPGRFSGRQFSNSRSEMNVSTLELGDSALYLCASSTGTGPDQPQHFGDGTRLSIL.

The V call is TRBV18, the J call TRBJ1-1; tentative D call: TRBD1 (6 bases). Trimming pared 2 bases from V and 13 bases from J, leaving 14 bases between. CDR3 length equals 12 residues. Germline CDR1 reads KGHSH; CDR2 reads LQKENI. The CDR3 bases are TGTGCCAGCTCACCAGGGTCAGGGGCGGGTTTCTTT. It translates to CASSPGSGAGFF. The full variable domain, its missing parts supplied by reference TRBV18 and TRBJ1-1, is NAGVMQNPRHLVRRRGQEARLRCSPMKGHSHVYWYRQLPEEGLKFMVYLQKENIIDESGMPKERFSAEFPKEGPSILRIQQVVRGDSAAYFCASSPGSGAGFFGQGTRLTVV.

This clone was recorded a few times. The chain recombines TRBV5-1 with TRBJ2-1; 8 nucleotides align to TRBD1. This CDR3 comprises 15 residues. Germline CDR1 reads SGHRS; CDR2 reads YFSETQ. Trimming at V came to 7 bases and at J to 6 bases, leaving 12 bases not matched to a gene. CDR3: CASGEQGGYGNEQFF. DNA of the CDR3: TGCGCCAGCGGCGAACAGGGGGGATATGGCAATGAGCAGTTCTTC.

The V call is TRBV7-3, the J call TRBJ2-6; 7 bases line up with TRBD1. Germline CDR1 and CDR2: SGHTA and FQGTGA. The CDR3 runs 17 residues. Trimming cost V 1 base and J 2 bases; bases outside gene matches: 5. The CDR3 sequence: CASSLNSGGAGANVLTF. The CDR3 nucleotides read TGTGCCAGCAGCTTAAACTCAGGGGGTGCTGGGGCCAACGTCCTGACTTTC. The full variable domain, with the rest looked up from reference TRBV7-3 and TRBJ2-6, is GAGVSQTPSNKVTEKGKYVELRCDPISGHTALYWYRQSLGQGPEFLIYFQGTGAADDSGLPNDRFFAVRPEGSVSTLKIQRTERGDSAVYLCASSLNSGGAGANVLTFGAGSRLTVL.

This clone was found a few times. The CDR3 protein is CASSLALGTPHEQYF. The CDR3, as DNA: TGTGCCAGCAGCTTAGCTCTAGGCACCCCCCACGAGCAGTACTTC. This chain connects TRBV7-9 to TRBJ2-7, with D uncertain. CDR1 and CDR2 from the germline V gene are SEHNR and FQNEAQ (reference sequence). The ends were cut back, 0 bases at V and 5 bases at J, with 14 bases in the middle. This CDR3 spans 15 amino acids. Full variable domain (remainder filled in from reference TRBV7-9 and TRBJ2-7): DTGVSQNPRHKITKRGQNVTFRCDPISEHNRLYWYRQTLGQGPEFLTYFQNEAQLEKSRLLSDRFSAERPKGSFSTLEIQRTEQGDSAMYLCASSLALGTPHEQYFGPGTRLTVT.

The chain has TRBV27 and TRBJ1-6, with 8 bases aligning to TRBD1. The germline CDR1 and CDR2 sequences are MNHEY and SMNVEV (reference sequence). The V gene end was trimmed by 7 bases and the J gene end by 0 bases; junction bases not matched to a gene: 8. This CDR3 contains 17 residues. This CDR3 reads CASTHTGGSSYNSPLHF. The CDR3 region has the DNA TGTGCCAGCACCCACACAGGGGGTAGCTCCTATAATTCACCCCTCCACTTT.

The CDR3 loop reads CASYRGGVNTEAFF. The CDR3 DNA sequence: TGTGCCAGCTACAGGGGGGGGGTAAACACTGAAGCTTTCTTT. The chain couples TRBV28 to TRBJ1-1; 8 nucleotides align to TRBD1. This CDR3 spans 14 amino acids. Trimming took 8 bases from V and 2 from J; bases not matched to a gene: 7. Germline loops: CDR1 MDHEN, CDR2 SYDVKM.

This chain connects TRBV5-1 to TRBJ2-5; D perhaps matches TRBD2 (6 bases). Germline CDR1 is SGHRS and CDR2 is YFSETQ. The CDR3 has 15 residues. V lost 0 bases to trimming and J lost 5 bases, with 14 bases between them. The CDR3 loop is CASSLVPGREETQYF. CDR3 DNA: TGCGCCAGCAGCTTGGTCCCGGGCCGGGAGGAGACCCAGTACTTC.

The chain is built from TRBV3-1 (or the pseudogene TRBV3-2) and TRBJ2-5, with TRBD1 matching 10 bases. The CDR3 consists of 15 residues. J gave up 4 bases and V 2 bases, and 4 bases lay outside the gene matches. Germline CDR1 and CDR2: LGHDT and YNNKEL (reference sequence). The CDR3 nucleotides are TGTGCCAGCAGCCAACCGTGGACAGGGGGAGAGACCCAGTACTTC. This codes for CASSQPWTGGETQYF.

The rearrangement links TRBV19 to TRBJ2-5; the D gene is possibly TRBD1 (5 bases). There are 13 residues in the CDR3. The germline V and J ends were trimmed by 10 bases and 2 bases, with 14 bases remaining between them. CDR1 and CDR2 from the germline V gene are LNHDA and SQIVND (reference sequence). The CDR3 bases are TGTGCCACAAAGGGGCGGCAACAAGAGACCCAGTACTTC. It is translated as CATKGRQQETQYF.

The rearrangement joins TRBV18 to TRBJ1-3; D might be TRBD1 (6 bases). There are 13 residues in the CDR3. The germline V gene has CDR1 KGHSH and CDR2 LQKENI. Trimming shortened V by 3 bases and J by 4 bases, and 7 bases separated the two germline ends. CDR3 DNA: TGTGCCAGCTCACCCGGACAGGGAAACACCATATATTTT. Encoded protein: CASSPGQGNTIYF.

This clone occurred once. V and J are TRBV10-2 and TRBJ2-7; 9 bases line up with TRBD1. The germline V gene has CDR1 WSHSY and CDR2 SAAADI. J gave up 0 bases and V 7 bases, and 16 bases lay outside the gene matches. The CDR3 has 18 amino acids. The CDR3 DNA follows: TGCGCCAGCACACAAACCGGGACAGGGCCAAAAAACTCCTACGAGCAGTACTTC. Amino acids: CASTQTGTGPKNSYEQYF.

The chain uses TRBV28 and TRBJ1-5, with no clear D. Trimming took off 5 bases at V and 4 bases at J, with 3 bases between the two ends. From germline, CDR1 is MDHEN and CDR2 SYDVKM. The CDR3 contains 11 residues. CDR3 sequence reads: CASSPNQPQHF. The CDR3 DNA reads TGTGCCAGCAGTCCAAATCAGCCCCAGCATTTT.

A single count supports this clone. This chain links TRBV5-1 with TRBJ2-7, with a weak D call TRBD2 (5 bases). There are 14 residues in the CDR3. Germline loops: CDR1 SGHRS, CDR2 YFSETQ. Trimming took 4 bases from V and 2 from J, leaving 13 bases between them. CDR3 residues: CASSPGSATYEQYF. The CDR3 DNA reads TGCGCCAGCAGCCCGGGGTCCGCAACCTACGAGCAGTACTTC.

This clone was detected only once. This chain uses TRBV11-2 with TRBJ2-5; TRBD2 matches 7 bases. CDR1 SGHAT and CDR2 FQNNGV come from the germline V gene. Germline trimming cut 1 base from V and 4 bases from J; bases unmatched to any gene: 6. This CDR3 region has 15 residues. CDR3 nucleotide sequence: TGTGCCAGCAGCTTAGGGGGGAGGGTCGCAGAGACCCAGTACTTC. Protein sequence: CASSLGGRVAETQYF.

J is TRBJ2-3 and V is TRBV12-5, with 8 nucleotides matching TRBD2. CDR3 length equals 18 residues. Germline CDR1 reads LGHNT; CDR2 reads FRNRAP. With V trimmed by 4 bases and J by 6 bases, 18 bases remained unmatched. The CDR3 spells CASGSGISSGPPGDTQYF. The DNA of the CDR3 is TGTGCTAGTGGTTCTGGGATCTCTAGCGGGCCCCCAGGTGATACGCAGTATTTT.